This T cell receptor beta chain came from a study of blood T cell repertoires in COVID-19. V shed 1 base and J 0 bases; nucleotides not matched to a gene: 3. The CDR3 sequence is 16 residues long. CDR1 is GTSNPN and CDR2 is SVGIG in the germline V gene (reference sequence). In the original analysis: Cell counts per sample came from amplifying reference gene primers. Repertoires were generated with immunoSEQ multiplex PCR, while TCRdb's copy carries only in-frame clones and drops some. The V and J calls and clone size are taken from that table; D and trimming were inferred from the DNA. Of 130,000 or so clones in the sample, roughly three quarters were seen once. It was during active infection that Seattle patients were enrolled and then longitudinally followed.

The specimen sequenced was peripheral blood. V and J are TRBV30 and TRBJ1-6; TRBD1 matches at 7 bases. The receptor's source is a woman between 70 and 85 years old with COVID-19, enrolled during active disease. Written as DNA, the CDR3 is TGTGCCTGGAGTGGACAGGGAAGCTCCTATAATTCACCCCTCCACTTT. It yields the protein CAWSGQGSSYNSPLHF.